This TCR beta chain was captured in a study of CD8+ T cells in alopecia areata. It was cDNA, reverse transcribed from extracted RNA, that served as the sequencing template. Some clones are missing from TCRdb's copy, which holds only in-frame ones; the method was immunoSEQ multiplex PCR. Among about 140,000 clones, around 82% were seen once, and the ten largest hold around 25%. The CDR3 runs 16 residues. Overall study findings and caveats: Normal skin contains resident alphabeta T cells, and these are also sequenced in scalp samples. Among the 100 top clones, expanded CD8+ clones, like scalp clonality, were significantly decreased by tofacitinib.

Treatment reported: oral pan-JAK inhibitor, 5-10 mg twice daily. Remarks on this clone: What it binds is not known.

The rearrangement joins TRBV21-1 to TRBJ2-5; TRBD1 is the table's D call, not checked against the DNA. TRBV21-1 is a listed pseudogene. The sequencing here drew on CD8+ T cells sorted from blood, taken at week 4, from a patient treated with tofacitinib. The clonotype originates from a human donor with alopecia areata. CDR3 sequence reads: CASSKGDGQAQETQYF. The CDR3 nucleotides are TGTGCCAGCAGCAAAGGGGACGGACAGGCCCAAGAGACCCAGTACTTC.